This T cell receptor (beta chain) stems from a study of T cell responses to AZD1222 COVID-19 vaccine. The table came from immunoSEQ multiplex PCR; TCRdb's copy has only in-frame clones and leaves some out. In the table there are roughly 150,000 clones, about 83% of which are singletons. The CDR3 is 14 amino acids. Germline assignment: CDR1 SQVTM and CDR2 ANQGSEA. Trimming left V 3 bases short and J 7 bases short, with 16 bases between. Notes on this clone: Its matching antigen is unknown.

Whole-study results and caveats: CD4 TCRs linked to vaccination spanned spike, dominating at 160-218 and 743-854.

Here the sequenced sample was peripheral blood, taken 28 days after the second AZD1222 dose. This receptor was obtained from an adult who received the AZD1222 COVID-19 vaccine. The rearrangement uses TRBV29-1 and TRBJ2-1; D is uncertain. CDR3 loop: CSVDPPLVSNEQFF. CDR3 DNA: TGCAGCGTTGATCCCCCGCTAGTGTCTAATGAGCAGTTCTTC.